These 2 T cell receptor beta chains were sequenced from one sample in a study of blood T cell repertoires in COVID-19. Generated by immunoSEQ multiplex PCR, the TCRdb table keeps only in-frame clones and is missing some. Among about 410,000 clones listed, about 90% were seen once. Sequencing was done on a sample of PBMCs or T cells enriched from blood (not recorded which). The receptors shown here come from a man aged 18 to 29 who had recovered from COVID-19.

The chain recombines TRBV7-5 with TRBJ1-3; the table's D call, TRBD1, was not checked against the DNA. TRBV7-5 is a pseudogene. The CDR3 length is 23 residues. DNA of the CDR3: TGTGTCAGAAGTCAAACCGGGACAGCATTTGTCCCCTTCAGAAGACCGTGTGGAAACACCATATATTTT. Protein sequence: CVRSQTGTAFVPFRRPCGNTIYF.

V usage is TRBV14 and J usage is TRBJ2-5; D might be TRBD1 (5 bases). The CDR3 is 13 residues long. V lost 5 bases and J lost 4, with 11 bases in between. The germline gives CDR1 SGHDN, CDR2 FVKESK. The CDR3 nucleotides are TGTGCCAGCAGCTCCTACCAGGGAGAGACCCAGTACTTC. Translation gives CASSSYQGETQYF.